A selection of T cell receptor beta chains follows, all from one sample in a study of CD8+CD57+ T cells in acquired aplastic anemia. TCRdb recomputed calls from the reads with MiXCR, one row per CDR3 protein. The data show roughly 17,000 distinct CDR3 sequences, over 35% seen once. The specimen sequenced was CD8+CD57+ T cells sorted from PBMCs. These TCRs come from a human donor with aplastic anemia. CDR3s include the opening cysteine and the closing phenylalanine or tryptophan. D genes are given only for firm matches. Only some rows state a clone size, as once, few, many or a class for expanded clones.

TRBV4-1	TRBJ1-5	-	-	CASSQQMSYQPQHF	TGCGCCAGCAGCCAACAAATGTCCTATCAGCCCCAGCATTTT
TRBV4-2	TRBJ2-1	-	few	CASRQATGSSYNEQFF	TGTGCCAGCAGGCAGGCAACAGGTAGCTCCTACAATGAGCAGTTCTTC
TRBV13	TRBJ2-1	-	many	CASSSRQRNEQFF	TGTGCCAGCAGCTCTCGACAGCGCAATGAGCAGTTCTTC
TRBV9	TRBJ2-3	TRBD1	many	CASRTGDGTDTQYF	TGTGCCAGCAGGACAGGGGACGGGACAGATACGCAGTATTTT
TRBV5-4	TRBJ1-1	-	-	CASSLGGGTEAFF	TGTGCCAGCAGCTTAGGGGGGGGAACTGAAGCTTTCTTT
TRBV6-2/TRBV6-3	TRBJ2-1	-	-	CASRPLAPPYNEQLF	TGTGCCAGCAGACCTCTAGCGCCTCCTTACAATGAGCAGCTCTTC
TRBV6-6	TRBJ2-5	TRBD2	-	CASSYSGLVKETQYF	TGTGCCAGCAGTTACAGCGGACTAGTTAAAGAGACCCAGTACTTC
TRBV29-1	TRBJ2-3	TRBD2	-	CSAGTSGRATDTQYF	TGCAGCGCTGGGACTAGCGGGAGGGCCACAGATACGCAGTATTTT
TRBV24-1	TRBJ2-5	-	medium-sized	CATSGGNETQYF	TGTGCCACCAGTGGGGGAAATGAGACCCAGTACTTC
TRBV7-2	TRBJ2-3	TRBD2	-	CASSLASGRADTQYF	TGTGCCAGCAGCTTAGCGAGCGGGAGGGCAGATACGCAGTATTTT
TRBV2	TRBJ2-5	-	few	CASRADVQETQYF	TGTGCCAGCAGGGCCGATGTCCAAGAGACCCAGTACTTC
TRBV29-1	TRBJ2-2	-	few	CSDRQYTGELFF	TGCAGCGACCGACAGTACACCGGGGAGCTGTTTTTT
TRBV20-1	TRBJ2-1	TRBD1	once	CSARRGPSSYNEQFF	TGCAGTGCTAGGAGGGGGCCTAGCTCCTACAATGAGCAGTTCTTC
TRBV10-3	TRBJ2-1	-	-	CASSWWGSEQFF	TGTGCCAGCAGCTGGTGGGGGAGTGAGCAGTTCTTC
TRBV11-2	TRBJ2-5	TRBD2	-	CASSLMGGGAGEQETQYF	TGTGCCAGCAGCTTAATGGGTGGTGGAGCGGGGGAGCAAGAGACCCAGTACTTC
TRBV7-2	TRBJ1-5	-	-	CASSFTGSNQPQHF	TGTGCCAGCAGCTTCACAGGGTCCAATCAGCCCCAGCATTTT
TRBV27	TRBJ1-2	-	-	CASSLNGDKNYGYTF	TGTGCCAGCAGTTTAAATGGAGACAAAAACTATGGCTACACCTTC
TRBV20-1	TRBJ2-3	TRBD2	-	CSARDGRLLAGGTDTQYF	TGCAGTGCTAGAGACGGACGATTGCTAGCGGGGGGCACAGATACGCAGTATTTT
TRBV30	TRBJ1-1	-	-	CAWSAGGGLTEAFF	TGTGCCTGGAGTGCCGGGGGGGGGCTAACTGAAGCTTTCTTT
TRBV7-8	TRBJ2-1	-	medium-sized	CASSNDLSDTNEQFF	TGTGCCAGCAGCAACGACTTATCCGACACCAATGAGCAGTTCTTC
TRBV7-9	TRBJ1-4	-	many	CASSPIDKKLFF	TGTGCCAGCAGCCCCATAGACAAAAAACTGTTTTTT
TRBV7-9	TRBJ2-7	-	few	CASRAYSRDEQYF	TGTGCCAGCAGAGCTTACAGTAGGGACGAGCAGTACTTC
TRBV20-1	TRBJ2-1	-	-	CSARDSVLALGEQFF	TGCAGTGCTAGAGACTCTGTTCTAGCTCTTGGTGAGCAGTTCTTC
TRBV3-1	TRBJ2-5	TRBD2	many	CASSQTSVETQYF	TGTGCCAGCAGCCAAACTAGCGTCGAGACCCAGTACTTC
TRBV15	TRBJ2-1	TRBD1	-	CATSRESLNRGNEQFF	TGTGCCACCAGCAGAGAAAGCCTTAACAGGGGCAATGAGCAGTTCTTC
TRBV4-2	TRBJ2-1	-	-	CASSKPLAMSNEQFF	TGTGCCAGCAGCAAACCACTGGCTATGAGCAATGAGCAGTTCTTC
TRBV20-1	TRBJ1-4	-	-	CSASREGINEKLFF	TGCAGTGCTAGCCGGGAAGGAATTAATGAAAAACTGTTTTTT
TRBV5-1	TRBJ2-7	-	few	CASSLRWGAYEQYF	TGCGCCAGCAGCTTGAGATGGGGGGCCTACGAGCAGTACTTC
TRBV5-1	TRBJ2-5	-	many	CASSLAVGFRETQYF	TGCGCCAGCAGCTTGGCCGTGGGGTTCCGGGAGACCCAGTACTTC
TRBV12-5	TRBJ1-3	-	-	CASAVSGTLARNTIYF	TGTGCTAGTGCCGTCAGTGGGACTTTGGCCAGAAACACCATATATTTT